This entry lists 14 T cell receptor beta chains sequenced from one sample in a study of CD8 T cells in ankylosing spondylitis (dated by TCRdb to between 2016 and 2019). The antigens these receptors bind are not known. Libraries were made using 5' RACE. The instrument given in TCRdb is Illumina HiSeq 2500. The public reads were reprocessed in TCRdb via fastp at Q25 and MiXCR, keeping in-frame beta chains. Duplicate CDR3 protein sequences are folded into a single record with the most common DNA and genes. Counted in this sample were 400,000 or so distinct CDR3 sequences; 25% to 30% of them appeared once. The top ten clones comprise under 0.9% of the sample. Findings and caveats that apply to the study as a whole: Blood from ankylosing spondylitis patients appeared to be characterized by a TCR beta motif made up of under ten highly homologous amino acid variants.

Sequencing input: blood, either unsorted or a sorted T cell fraction (not recorded which). Receptors originate from a male donor with ankylosing spondylitis.

DNA of the CDR3: TGTGCCAGCACCTCCCAGGGACACTTGAACACTGAAGCTTTCTTT. Its protein product is CASTSQGHLNTEAFF. The rearrangement joins TRBV7-2 to TRBJ1-1, with D tentatively TRBD1 (6 bases). V lost 7 bases and J 0 bases, leaving 15 bases between the germline ends. CDR3 length: 15 amino acids. From germline, CDR1 is SGHTA and CDR2 FQGNSA.

This clonotype was seen only a few times. V gene TRBV20-1 combines with J gene TRBJ2-5; D unresolved. CDR1 and CDR2 from the germline V gene are DFQATT and SNEGSKA (reference sequence). Trimming cost V 6 bases and J 5 bases, with 7 bases left between them. The length of the CDR3 is 10 residues. DNA for the CDR3: TGCAGTGCCCGGCCGGAGACCCAGTACTTC. Protein: CSARPETQYF.

This clonotype was counted only a few times. V gene TRBV12-3 or TRBV12-4 combines with J gene TRBJ2-4; no clear D. The CDR3 covers 12 residues. V gave up 3 bases and J gave up 6 bases, with 6 bases separating them. The CDR3 coding sequence is TGTGCCAGCAGTTTTCCTCGAAACATTCAGTACTTC. Its translation is CASSFPRNIQYF.

The sample holds one count of this clonotype. This sequence joins TRBV3-1 and TRBJ2-2; 11 bases fit TRBD2. V was clipped by 4 bases and J by 4 bases; unmatched bases: 8. CDR1 and CDR2 (germline): LGHDT, YNNKEL (reference sequence). CDR3 size: 17 residues. CDR3 in amino acids: CASSPLTSGSPTGELFF. Here the CDR3 DNA reads TGTGCCAGCAGCCCCCTTACTAGCGGGAGTCCCACCGGGGAGCTGTTTTTT.

This clonotype came up once. This chain connects TRBV30 to TRBJ2-3; perhaps D is TRBD1 or TRBD2 (5 bases each). The germline V and J ends were trimmed by 3 bases and 0 bases, with 10 bases remaining between them. The CDR3 loop spans 14 amino acids. Germline V gives CDR1 GTSNPN, CDR2 SVGIG (reference sequence). This CDR3 is CAWSEGLSTDTQYF. As DNA, the CDR3 is TGTGCCTGGAGCGAGGGGCTAAGCACAGATACGCAGTATTTT.

The chain recombines TRBV24-1 with TRBJ2-3, with D tentatively TRBD2 (5 bases). Germline V gene sequence: CDR1 KGHDR, CDR2 SFDVKD. The CDR3 has 15 residues. V was trimmed by 3 bases and J by 2 bases, leaving 11 bases between them. Here the CDR3 reads CATSDTGFPTDTQYF. As DNA, the CDR3 is TGTGCCACCAGTGATACGGGATTTCCCACAGATACGCAGTATTTT.

This chain uses TRBV29-1 with TRBJ2-1; 7 nucleotides match TRBD1. The V and J ends lost 7 bases and 6 bases, in that order; junction bases with no gene match: 12. The CDR3 is 14 amino acids. CDR1 and CDR2 from the germline V gene are SQVTM and ANQGSEA. The CDR3 reads CSAPGTVIPNEQFF. CDR3 coding DNA: TGCAGCGCCCCCGGGACAGTCATCCCCAATGAGCAGTTCTTC.

This clonotype was seen more than once but under ten times. V is TRBV12-3 or TRBV12-4 and J is TRBJ1-4; the D is unclear. The CDR3 contains 14 residues. V lost 3 bases and J lost 8, with 13 bases in between. CDR3 in DNA: TGTGCCAGCAGTTTTCCGGGCCATGTGGAAAAACTGTTTTTT. Amino acid sequence: CASSFPGHVEKLFF.

The table lists this clonotype with a few counts. The chain employs TRBV2 and TRBJ2-7, with 9 positions matching TRBD2. V lost 8 bases and J lost 4; bases outside the gene matches: 6. Per the germline V gene, CDR1 is SNHLY and CDR2 is FYNNEI. The CDR3 has 13 residues. CDR3 sequence (DNA): TGTGCCAGCTCACCGGGACTAGCTTACGAGCAGTACTTC. Its protein product is CASSPGLAYEQYF.

This clonotype has a handful of counts. V usage is TRBV5-1 and J usage is TRBJ2-5; 10 bases are shared with TRBD1. The V segment lost 0 bases and the J segment 5 bases; nucleotides outside the gene matches: 10. Looked up from germline, CDR1 is SGHRS and CDR2 is YFSETQ. The CDR3 runs to 17 residues. The CDR3 reads CASSLDGPGTGAETQYF. The CDR3, as DNA: TGCGCCAGCAGCTTGGACGGTCCCGGGACAGGGGCCGAGACCCAGTACTTC.

This clonotype has a handful of counts. The V call is TRBV12-3 or TRBV12-4, the J call TRBJ1-1; D perhaps matches TRBD1 (6 bases). This CDR3 comprises 15 residues. Trimming removed 7 bases from V and 0 bases from J, with 15 bases in between. Here the CDR3 DNA reads TGTGCCAGCAACAGGGACTCCGATATGAACACTGAAGCTTTCTTT. This codes for CASNRDSDMNTEAFF.

The chain is built from TRBV20-1 and TRBJ2-6, with D maybe TRBD2 (5 bases). CDR3 length: 14 residues. V lost 6 bases to trimming and J lost 0 bases, with 9 bases between them. Per germline, CDR1 DFQATT and CDR2 SNEGSKA (reference sequence). The CDR3 is CSAQAGSGANVLTF. The CDR3 DNA follows: TGCAGTGCGCAGGCGGGCTCTGGGGCCAACGTCCTGACTTTC.

J is TRBJ2-5 and V is TRBV2, with 9 bases fitting TRBD1. Germline lookup yields CDR1 SNHLY and CDR2 FYNNEI. V dropped 7 bases and J dropped 4; count of bases not matched to a gene: 10. The CDR3 runs to 15 residues. CDR3 nucleotides: TGTGCCAGCAAACTGGGGGACAGGGTAGGAGAGACCCAGTACTTC. This gives the protein CASKLGDRVGETQYF.

This clonotype has a handful of counts. This sequence joins TRBV5-1 and TRBJ1-4, with 7 bases that match TRBD1. Germline CDR1 is SGHRS and CDR2 is YFSETQ. This CDR3 has 15 amino acids. Unmatched junction bases numbered 12, after V lost 7 bases and J lost 6 bases. CDR3 protein: CASCRQGKSDEKLFF. In DNA, the CDR3 is TGCGCCAGCTGTAGACAGGGAAAAAGTGATGAAAAACTGTTTTTT.